This T cell receptor (beta chain) is from a study of blood T cell repertoires in COVID-19. About the study: The study drew acute and convalescent COVID-19 samples from the United States, Italy and Spain. PBMCs, B-cell-depleted T cells, or T cells provided the cDNA or gDNA that made up the material.

The protocol was immunoSEQ multiplex PCR, while the TCRdb copy is restricted to in-frame clones and leaves out a portion. The sample lists 100,000 to 150,000 clones; approximately 82% were seen once. The CDR3 is 15 residues long. The germline V gene encodes CDR1 MNHEY and CDR2 SVGAGI. The V segment lost 6 bases and the J segment 3 bases; nucleotides outside the gene matches: 7. This rearrangement joins TRBV6-5 to TRBJ2-2; 7 positions agree with TRBD1. The receptor was derived from a woman between 50 and 59 years old with acute or convalescent COVID-19. The sample consisted of peripheral blood. The CDR3 loop is CASSPQDRDTGELFF. The CDR3 DNA reads as TGTGCCAGCAGCCCCCAAGACAGGGACACCGGGGAGCTGTTTTTT.